Below, one TCR beta chain is given with its context. The clone's antigen remains unknown. The sample holds no much larger clone one base away, and base qualities are not on file. This specimen comes from a study of CD49a tissue-resident CD8 T cells in human skin (dated by TCRdb to 2015 to 2018). Study-wide context: The study looked at subsets of tissue-resident memory CD8+ T cells in human skin, with the subsets defined by expression of CD49a, CD69 and CD103.

For about 5 healthy donors, CD8+ T cells were sorted from blood, dermis and epidermis, and the TCR beta CDR3 regions of these cells were analysed. Both blood and skin samples were provided by each TCR-sequenced donor, and all TCR-sequenced donors were healthy individuals. Sorting was used to isolate CD8+ T cell populations ahead of TCR beta sequencing. Before T cells were analysed, skin was separated into dermal and epidermal compartments. The receptor library was made with the immunoSEQ multiplex PCR assay. Per the source publication's procedure: Frequencies of TCR V beta family usage were compared among the sorted CD8+ T cell populations from blood, dermis and epidermis. In its TCRdb copy, this immuneACCESS table keeps in-frame sequences only and misses some clones. Where compared with another copy, unresolved V genes explain less than half of these, and the others have no known cause. V and J calls and clone size come straight from that table; D and trimming were deduced from the DNA. The sample table holds roughly 1,000 clones, of which about 79% were seen once. The ten biggest clones cover roughly a tenth of the sample.

Trimmed from V: 5 bases; trimmed from J: 7 bases; junction bases lacking a gene match: 4. The CDR3, from cysteine to phenylalanine, totals 14 residues. Kept here is only the CDR3 DNA, which spans 42 bases and is read in frame from base 1. CDR1 and CDR2 are drawn from the germline V gene (reference sequence): SEHNR, FQNEAQ. The specimen sequenced was CD103- CD8+ T cells sorted from skin dermis. The sequence was obtained from a human donor in good health. The sequence is built from TRBV7-9 and TRBJ1-5; 11 middle bases align to TRBD1. The CDR3 sequence is CASSLGQGGQPQHF. Here is the DNA: TGTGCCAGCAGCCTGGGACAGGGGGGACAGCCCCAGCATTTT.